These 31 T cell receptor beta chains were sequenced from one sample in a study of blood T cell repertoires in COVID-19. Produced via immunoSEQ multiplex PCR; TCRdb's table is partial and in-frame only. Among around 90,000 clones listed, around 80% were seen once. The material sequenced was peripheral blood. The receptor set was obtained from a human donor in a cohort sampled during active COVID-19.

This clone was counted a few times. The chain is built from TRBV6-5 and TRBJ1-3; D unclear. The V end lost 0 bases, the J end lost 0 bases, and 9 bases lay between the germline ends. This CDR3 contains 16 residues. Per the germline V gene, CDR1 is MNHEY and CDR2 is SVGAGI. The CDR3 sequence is CASSYSSKSSGNTIYF. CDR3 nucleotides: TGTGCCAGCAGTTACTCATCCAAGAGCTCTGGAAACACCATATATTTT.

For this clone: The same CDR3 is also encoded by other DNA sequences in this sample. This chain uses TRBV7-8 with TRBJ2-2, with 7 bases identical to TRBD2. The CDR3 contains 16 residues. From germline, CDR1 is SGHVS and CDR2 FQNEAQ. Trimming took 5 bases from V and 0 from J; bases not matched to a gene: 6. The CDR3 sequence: CASSRRRGANTGELFF. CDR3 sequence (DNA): TGTGCCAGCAGCCGGCGTCGGGGGGCGAACACCGGGGAGCTGTTTTTT.

The CDR3 loop is CASRRGNYGYTF. CDR3 DNA: TGTGCCAGCAGAAGAGGGAACTATGGCTACACCTTC. The chain combines TRBV2 with TRBJ1-2, with D uncertain. CDR3 size: 12 residues. Germline V gives CDR1 SNHLY, CDR2 FYNNEI. Trimming shortened V by 6 bases and J by 2 bases, and 7 bases separated the two germline ends.

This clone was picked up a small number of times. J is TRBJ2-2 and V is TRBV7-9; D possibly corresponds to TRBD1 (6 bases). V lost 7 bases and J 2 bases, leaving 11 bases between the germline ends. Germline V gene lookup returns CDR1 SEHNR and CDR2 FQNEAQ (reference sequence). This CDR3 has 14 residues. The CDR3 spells CASNRDTNTGELFF. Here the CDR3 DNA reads TGTGCCAGCAACAGGGACACTAACACCGGGGAGCTGTTTTTT.

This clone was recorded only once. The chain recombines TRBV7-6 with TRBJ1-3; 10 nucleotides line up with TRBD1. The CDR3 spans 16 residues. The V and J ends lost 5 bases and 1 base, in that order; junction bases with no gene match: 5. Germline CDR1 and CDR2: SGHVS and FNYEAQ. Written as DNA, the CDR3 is TGTGCCAGCAGCCCCGGGACAGGGGCTTCTGGAAACACCATATATTTT. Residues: CASSPGTGASGNTIYF.

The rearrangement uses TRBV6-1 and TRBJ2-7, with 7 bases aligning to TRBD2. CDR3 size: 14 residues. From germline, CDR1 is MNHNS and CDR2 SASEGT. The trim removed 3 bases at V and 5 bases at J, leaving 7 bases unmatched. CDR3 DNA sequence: TGTGCCAGCAGTGAGCGGGAGCGGGGCCACGAGCAGTACTTC. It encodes CASSERERGHEQYF.

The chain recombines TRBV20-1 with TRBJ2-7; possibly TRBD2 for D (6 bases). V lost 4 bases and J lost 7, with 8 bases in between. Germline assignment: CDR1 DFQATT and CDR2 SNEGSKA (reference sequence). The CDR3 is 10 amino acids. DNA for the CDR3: TGCAGTGCTACCCGGGAGGAGCAGTACTTC. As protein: CSATREEQYF.

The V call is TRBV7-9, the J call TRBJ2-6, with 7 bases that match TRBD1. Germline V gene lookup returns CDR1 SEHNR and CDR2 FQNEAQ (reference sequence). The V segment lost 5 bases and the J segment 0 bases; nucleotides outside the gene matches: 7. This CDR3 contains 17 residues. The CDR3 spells CASSPGQQSSGANVLTF. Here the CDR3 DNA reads TGTGCCAGCAGCCCGGGACAGCAAAGCTCTGGGGCCAACGTCCTGACTTTC.

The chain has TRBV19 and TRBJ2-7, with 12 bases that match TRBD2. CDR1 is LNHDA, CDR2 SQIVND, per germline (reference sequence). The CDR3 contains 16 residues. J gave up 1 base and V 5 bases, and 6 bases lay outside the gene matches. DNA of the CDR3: TGTGCCAGTAGTGACCGTGGGACTAGCGGGTCCTACGAGCAGTACTTC. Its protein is CASSDRGTSGSYEQYF.

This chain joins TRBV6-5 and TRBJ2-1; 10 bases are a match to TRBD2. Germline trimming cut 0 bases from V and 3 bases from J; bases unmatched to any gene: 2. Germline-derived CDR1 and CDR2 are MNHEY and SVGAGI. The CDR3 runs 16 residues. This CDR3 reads CASSYSRTSGYNEQFF. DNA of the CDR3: TGTGCCAGCAGTTACTCCCGGACTAGCGGCTACAATGAGCAGTTCTTC.

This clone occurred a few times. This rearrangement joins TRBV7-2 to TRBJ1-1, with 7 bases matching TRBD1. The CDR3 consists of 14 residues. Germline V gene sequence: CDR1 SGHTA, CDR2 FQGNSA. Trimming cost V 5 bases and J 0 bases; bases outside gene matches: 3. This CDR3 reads CASSPGQLNTEAFF. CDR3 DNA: TGTGCCAGCAGCCCGGGACAGCTGAACACTGAAGCTTTCTTT.

The CDR3 loop reads CASSLALEQYF. The CDR3 DNA is TGTGCCAGCAGCTTGGCCCTCGAGCAGTACTTC. This rearrangement joins TRBV5-6 to TRBJ2-7, with D unresolved. V lost 0 bases and J lost 6, with 4 bases in between. There are 11 residues in the CDR3. Germline V gene lookup returns CDR1 SGHDT and CDR2 YYEEEE.

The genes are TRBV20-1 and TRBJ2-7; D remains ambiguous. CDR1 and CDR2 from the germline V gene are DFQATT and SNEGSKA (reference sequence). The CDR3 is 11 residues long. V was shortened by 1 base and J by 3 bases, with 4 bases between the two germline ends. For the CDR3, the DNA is TGCAGTGCTAGAGTCGGCTACGAGCAGTACTTC. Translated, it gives CSARVGYEQYF.

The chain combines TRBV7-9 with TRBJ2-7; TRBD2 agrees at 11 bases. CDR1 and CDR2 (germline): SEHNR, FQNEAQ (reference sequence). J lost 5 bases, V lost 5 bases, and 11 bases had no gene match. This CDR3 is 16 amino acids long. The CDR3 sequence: CASSGGRSGRADEQYF. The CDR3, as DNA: TGTGCCAGCAGCGGGGGCCGTAGCGGGAGGGCCGACGAGCAGTACTTC.

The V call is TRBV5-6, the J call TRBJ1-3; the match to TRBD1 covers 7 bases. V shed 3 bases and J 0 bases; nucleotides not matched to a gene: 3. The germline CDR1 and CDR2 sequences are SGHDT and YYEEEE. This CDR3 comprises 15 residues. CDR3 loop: CASSSWDSSGNTIYF. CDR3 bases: TGTGCCAGCAGCTCATGGGACAGCTCTGGAAACACCATATATTTT. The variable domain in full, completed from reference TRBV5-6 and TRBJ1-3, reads DAGVTQSPTHLIKTRGQQVTLRCSPKSGHDTVSWYQQALGQGPQFIFQYYEEEERQRGNFPDRFSGHQFPNYSSELNVNALLLGDSALYLCASSSWDSSGNTIYFGEGSWLTVV.

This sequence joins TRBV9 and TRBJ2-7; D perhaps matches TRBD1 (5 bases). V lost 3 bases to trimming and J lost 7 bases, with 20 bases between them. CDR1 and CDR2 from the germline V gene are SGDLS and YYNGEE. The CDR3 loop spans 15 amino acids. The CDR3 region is CASSELGIGVQEQYF. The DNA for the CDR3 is TGTGCCAGCAGCGAATTAGGCATAGGGGTTCAGGAGCAGTACTTC.

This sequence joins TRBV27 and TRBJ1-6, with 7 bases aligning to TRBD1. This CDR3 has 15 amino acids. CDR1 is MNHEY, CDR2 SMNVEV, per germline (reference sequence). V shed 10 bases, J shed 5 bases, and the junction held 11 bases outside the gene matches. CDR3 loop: CATSTGRSDNSPLHF. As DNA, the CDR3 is TGTGCCACTTCGACAGGGAGGTCTGATAATTCACCCCTCCACTTT.

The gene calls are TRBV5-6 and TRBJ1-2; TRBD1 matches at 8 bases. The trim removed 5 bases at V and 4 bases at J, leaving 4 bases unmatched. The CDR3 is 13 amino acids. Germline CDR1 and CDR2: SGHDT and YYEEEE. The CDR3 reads CASRGQGSYGYTF. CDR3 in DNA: TGTGCCAGCAGAGGACAGGGAAGCTATGGCTACACCTTC.

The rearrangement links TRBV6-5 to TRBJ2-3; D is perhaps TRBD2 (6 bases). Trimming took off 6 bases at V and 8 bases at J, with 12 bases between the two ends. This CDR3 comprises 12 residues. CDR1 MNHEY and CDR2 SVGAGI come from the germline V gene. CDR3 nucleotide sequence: TGTGCCAGCAGGGAGCCCGGGGGTACGCAGTATTTT. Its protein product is CASREPGGTQYF.

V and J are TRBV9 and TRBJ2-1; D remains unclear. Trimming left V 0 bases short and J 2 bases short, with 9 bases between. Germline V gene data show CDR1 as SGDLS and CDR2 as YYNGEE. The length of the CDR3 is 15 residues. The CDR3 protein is CASSVAAITYNEQFF. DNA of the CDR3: TGTGCCAGCAGCGTAGCAGCGATAACCTACAATGAGCAGTTCTTC.

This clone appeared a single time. The CDR3 is CSASIGAGGNREKLFF. The CDR3 DNA follows: TGCAGTGCTAGTATTGGGGCAGGGGGCAATCGTGAAAAACTGTTTTTT. The gene calls are TRBV20-1 and TRBJ1-4, with 8 bases fitting TRBD1. J lost 7 bases, V lost 3 bases, and 13 bases had no gene match. The CDR3 sequence is 16 residues long. CDR1 and CDR2 (germline): DFQATT, SNEGSKA (reference sequence).

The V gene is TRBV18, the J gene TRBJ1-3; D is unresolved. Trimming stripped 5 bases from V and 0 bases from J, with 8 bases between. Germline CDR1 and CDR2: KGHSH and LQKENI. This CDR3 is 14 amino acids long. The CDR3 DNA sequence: TGTGCCAGCTCAGGGCAGCTCTCTGGAAACACCATATATTTT. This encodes CASSGQLSGNTIYF.

Here the CDR3 reads CASSQGLAGETDTQYF. In DNA form, the CDR3 reads TGTGCCAGCAGCCAAGGACTAGCGGGAGAAACAGATACGCAGTATTTT. V is TRBV5-4 and J is TRBJ2-3, with 13 bases identical to TRBD2. Per germline, CDR1 SGHNT and CDR2 YYREEE (reference sequence). The CDR3 is made up of 16 amino acids. V shed 4 bases and J 3 bases; nucleotides not matched to a gene: 5.

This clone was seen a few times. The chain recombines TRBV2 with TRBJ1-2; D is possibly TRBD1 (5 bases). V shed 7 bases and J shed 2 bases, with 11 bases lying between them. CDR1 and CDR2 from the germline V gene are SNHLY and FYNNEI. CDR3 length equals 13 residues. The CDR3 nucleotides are TGTGCCAGCACACAGGCAGGAAACTATGGCTACACCTTC. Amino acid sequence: CASTQAGNYGYTF.

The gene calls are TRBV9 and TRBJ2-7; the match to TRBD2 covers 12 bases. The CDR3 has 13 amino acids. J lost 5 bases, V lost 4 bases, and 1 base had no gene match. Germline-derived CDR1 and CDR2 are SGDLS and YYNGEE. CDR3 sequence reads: CASSRTSGNEQYF. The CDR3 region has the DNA TGTGCCAGCAGCCGGACTAGCGGGAACGAGCAGTACTTC.

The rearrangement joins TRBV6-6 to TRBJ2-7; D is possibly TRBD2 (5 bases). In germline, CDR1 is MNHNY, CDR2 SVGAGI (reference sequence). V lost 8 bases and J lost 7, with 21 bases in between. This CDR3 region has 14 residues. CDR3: CASYTGSEPGEQYF. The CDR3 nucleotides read TGTGCCAGCTATACCGGTAGCGAGCCCGGGGAGCAGTACTTC.

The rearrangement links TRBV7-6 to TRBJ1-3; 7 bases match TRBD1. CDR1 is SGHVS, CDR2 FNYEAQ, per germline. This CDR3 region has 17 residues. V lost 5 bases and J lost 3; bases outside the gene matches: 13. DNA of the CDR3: TGTGCCAGCAGCCCTTTCCCGAAAGGGGGCGGTGGAAACACCATATATTTT. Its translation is CASSPFPKGGGGNTIYF. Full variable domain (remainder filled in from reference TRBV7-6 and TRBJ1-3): GAGVSQSPRYKVTKRGQDVALRCDPISGHVSLYWYRQALGQGPEFLTYFNYEAQQDKSGLPNDRFSAERPEGSISTLTIQRTEQRDSAMYRCASSPFPKGGGGNTIYFGEGSWLTVV.

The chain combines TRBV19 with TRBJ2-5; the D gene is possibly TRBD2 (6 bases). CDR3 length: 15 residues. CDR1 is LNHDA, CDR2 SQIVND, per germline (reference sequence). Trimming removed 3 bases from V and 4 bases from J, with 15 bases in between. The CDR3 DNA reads TGTGCCAGTAGTATTGTGGCTAGCGTTGGAGAGACCCAGTACTTC. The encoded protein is CASSIVASVGETQYF.

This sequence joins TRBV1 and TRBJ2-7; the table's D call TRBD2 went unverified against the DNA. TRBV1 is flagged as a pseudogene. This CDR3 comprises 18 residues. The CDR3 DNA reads TGCACCAGCAGCCAAGACCGGGGACTAGCGGGAGAGGCGTACGAGCAGTACTTC. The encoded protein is CTSSQDRGLAGEAYEQYF.

The CDR3 DNA follows: TGTGCCTGGAGTGGACCTGGGCAGGGGGCTTTCGCTGAAGCTTTCTTT. Protein: CAWSGPGQGAFAEAFF. The chain recombines TRBV30 with TRBJ1-1, with 8 bases that match TRBD1. The CDR3 contains 16 residues. V shed 1 base and J 6 bases; nucleotides not matched to a gene: 13. The germline V gene has CDR1 GTSNPN and CDR2 SVGIG (reference sequence).

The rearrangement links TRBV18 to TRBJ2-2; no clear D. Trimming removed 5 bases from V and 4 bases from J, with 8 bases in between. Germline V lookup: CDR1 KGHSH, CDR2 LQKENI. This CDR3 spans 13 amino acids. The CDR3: CASSRPGTGELFF. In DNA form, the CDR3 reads TGTGCCAGCTCAAGACCGGGCACCGGGGAGCTGTTTTTT.